This T cell receptor (beta chain) derives from a study of identical twins. Germline CDR1 is SEHNR and CDR2 is FQNEAQ (reference sequence). This CDR3 is 14 amino acids long. V dropped 4 bases and J dropped 4; count of bases not matched to a gene: 2. This clonotype has a handful of counts. Its antigen remains unidentified. A universal primer site came from template switching; cDNA carried unique molecular identifiers. In TCRdb, the 5' RACE reads were re-called with MiXCR into one record per CDR3 protein. The sample has some 300,000 distinct CDR3 sequences; 9% to 15% are singletons. Regarding the study as a whole: Out-of-frame TCR alpha sharing in monozygotic twins exceeded recombination model predictions.

The data also belong to a second study, concerning yellow fever vaccine responses in identical twins. That paper adds: Twins' vaccine T cell response reportedly seemed partly convergent, partly personalized.

The material sequenced was CD8+ T cells sorted from blood. The chain joins TRBV7-9 to TRBJ2-2; 8 nucleotides align to TRBD1. This TCR came from a woman under 30 in good health. CDR3 loop: CASSSDRATGELFF. In DNA, the CDR3 is TGTGCCAGCAGCTCGGACAGGGCCACCGGGGAGCTGTTTTTT.